Below, 10 T cell receptor beta chains from the same sample are listed, as sequenced in a study of T cells in Graves' hyperthyroidism and ophthalmopathy. Researchers amplified the TCR beta CDR3 regions from RNA transcripts. The HTBI set primed first-round TCR CDR3 RT-PCR. TCRdb redid the calling of the multiplex PCR reads with MiXCR, one entry per CDR3 protein. This repertoire shows roughly 520,000 distinct CDR3 sequences, approximately 25% found once; its top ten account for over 9%. The sequenced sample consisted of blood. The origin of the receptors is a woman in her twenties or thirties with Graves' ophthalmopathy.

There are many counts of this clonotype. The chain links TRBV6-5 to TRBJ1-6; no definite D call. This CDR3 comprises 17 residues. The germline gives CDR1 MNHEY, CDR2 SVGAGI. Between the trimmed V and J ends, which lost 0 bases and 0 bases, there was a span of 9 bases. The CDR3 sequence: CASSYSTGSSYNSPLHF. The CDR3 DNA reads TGTGCCAGCAGTTACTCGACCGGGAGCTCCTATAATTCACCCCTCCACTTT.

This clonotype appeared many times. V usage is TRBV7-9 and J usage is TRBJ1-2; a weak D match, TRBD1 (5 bases). Germline values: CDR1 SEHNR, CDR2 FQNEAQ (reference sequence). Trimming cost V 1 base and J 8 bases, with 11 bases left between them. The CDR3 sequence is 13 residues long. This CDR3 reads CASSLEGLGGYTF. The CDR3 coding sequence is TGTGCCAGCAGCTTAGAGGGACTAGGCGGCTACACCTTC.

With regard to this clonotype: The germline gene is not matched at one end of the junction; a read error may be the cause. CDR3 sequence (DNA): TGTGCCAGCAGTTACTCGTGGACCTTGAACACTGAAGCTTGCTTT. Its translation: CASSYSWTLNTEACF. The chain has TRBV6-5 and TRBJ1-1, with D unresolved. The CDR3 length is 15 residues. Germline V gene lookup returns CDR1 MNHEY and CDR2 SVGAGI.

This clonotype was found many times. V is TRBV7-2 and J is TRBJ2-7, with TRBD1 matching 10 bases. The V gene's germline CDR1 is SGHTA and CDR2 FQGNSA. Trimming took 4 bases from V and 3 from J; bases not matched to a gene: 6. This CDR3 spans 15 amino acids. CDR3 bases: TGTGCCAGCAGCTCCCGGGACAGGGGATTCTACGAGCAGTACTTC. It translates to CASSSRDRGFYEQYF.

This clonotype was found many times. V is TRBV29-1 and J is TRBJ2-2; 8 bases line up with TRBD2. The CDR3 covers 16 residues. V lost 6 bases, J lost 0 bases, and 9 bases stayed unmatched. Per the germline V gene, CDR1 is SQVTM and CDR2 is ANQGSEA. The CDR3 nucleotides read TGCAGCGTCCCCCGGGGGGGGATCTCGAACACCGGGGAGCTGTTTTTT. This translates into CSVPRGGISNTGELFF.

This clonotype was found many times. This chain uses TRBV6-1 with TRBJ1-1, with 7 bases fitting TRBD1. Germline CDR1 is MNHNS and CDR2 is SASEGT. V shed 4 bases and J 1 base; nucleotides not matched to a gene: 3. This CDR3 contains 14 residues. The DNA for the CDR3 is TGTGCCAGCAGTGGCAGGACAGGGAACACTGAAGCTTTCTTT. Amino acid sequence: CASSGRTGNTEAFF.

This clonotype occurred many times. The V and J genes are TRBV11-2 and TRBJ2-2; D uncertain. In germline, CDR1 is SGHAT, CDR2 FQNNGV. The ends were cut back, 3 bases at V and 5 bases at J, with 10 bases in the middle. CDR3 size: 14 residues. The CDR3 DNA is TGTGCCAGCAGCTTGCCAGGCGGTACCGGGGAGCTGTTTTTT. This codes for CASSLPGGTGELFF.

This clonotype was found many times. This sequence joins TRBV6-2 or TRBV6-3 and TRBJ1-5; D uncertain. The CDR3 has 17 residues. Looked up from germline, CDR1 is MNHEY and CDR2 is SVGEGT. Trimming removed 2 bases from V and 4 bases from J, with 18 bases in between. The CDR3 bases are TGTGCCAGCAGTTACCAGGACTTCACCTTTCGTAATCAGCCCCAGCATTTT. It translates to CASSYQDFTFRNQPQHF.

This clonotype was observed at least ten times. The J gene is TRBJ1-2, the V gene TRBV2, with no clear D. The germline V gene has CDR1 SNHLY and CDR2 FYNNEI. The CDR3 runs to 12 residues. V was clipped by 3 bases and J by 7 bases, with 9 bases between them. The CDR3: CASSEGSGGYTF. The CDR3 region has the DNA TGTGCCAGCAGTGAGGGATCTGGTGGCTACACCTTC.

The chain links TRBV6-5 to TRBJ1-5; TRBD1 matches at 9 bases. Trimming removed 5 bases from V and 4 bases from J; junction bases left unmatched: 9. Germline assignment: CDR1 MNHEY and CDR2 SVGAGI. CDR3 length: 16 amino acids. The CDR3 DNA reads TGTGCCAGCAGTCTACAGGGGGCTCGGGGTAATCAGCCCCAGCATTTT. Protein sequence: CASSLQGARGNQPQHF.